The T cell receptor beta chain described here comes from a study of cytomegalovirus exposure and HLA in healthy donors. The PCR used 60 Vbeta and 13 Jbeta primers. The protocol was immunoSEQ multiplex PCR, while the TCRdb copy is restricted to in-frame clones and leaves out a portion. The data hold some 190,000 clones, with roughly 86% observed a single time. The CDR3 extends over 12 amino acids. Per germline, CDR1 MNHNS and CDR2 SASEGT. Trimming left V 8 bases short and J 1 base short, with 8 bases between. The sample taken for sequencing was PBMCs. This chain links TRBV6-1 with TRBJ1-2; D is possibly TRBD1 (5 bases). This clonotype was obtained from a man in his forties or fifties in good health and CMV-seropositive. The CDR3 here is CASADSNYGYTF. CDR3 in DNA: TGTGCCAGCGCAGACAGTAACTATGGCTACACCTTC.